This T cell receptor beta chain was profiled in a study of T cells in localized non-small cell lung cancer. There are 15 residues in the CDR3. Trimming stripped 4 bases from V and 1 base from J, with 14 bases between. Germline CDR1 is SGHRS and CDR2 is YFSETQ. Method: immunoSEQ multiplex PCR; TCRdb's copy keeps in-frame clones and lacks some. Of about 27,000 clones in the sample, approximately 90% were seen once. The sequencing used peripheral blood, collected before any cancer treatment. V is TRBV5-1 and J is TRBJ1-1; D might be TRBD1 (5 bases). This receptor was obtained from a female donor aged 60 or older with stage II squamous cell lung carcinoma. CDR3 coding DNA: TGCGCCAGCAGCCCGGGCCGTGGGGGGAACACTGAAGCTTTCTTT. It yields the protein CASSPGRGGNTEAFF.